One sample yielded the 6 T cell receptor beta chains listed below, sequenced in a study of T cell changes during pregnancy in multiple sclerosis. Sequenced by immunoSEQ multiplex PCR; TCRdb stores in-frame clones only, minus some. The sample holds about 36,000 clones, about 92% seen once. The source material was CD4+ T cells from peripheral blood mononuclear cells, sampled in the first trimester of pregnancy. All receptors derive from a female donor with multiple sclerosis, enrolled in a pregnancy study.

V usage is TRBV5-1 and J usage is TRBJ2-6, with TRBD1 matching over 9 bases. V was pared by 7 bases and J by 1 base, with 9 bases of the junction left unmatched. The CDR3 runs to 17 residues. CDR1 is SGHRS and CDR2 is YFSETQ in the germline V gene. In nucleotides, the CDR3 is TGCGCCAGCGCCTCCGGGACAGGGCCGTCTGGGGCCAACGTCCTGACTTTC. Translating gives CASASGTGPSGANVLTF.

V is TRBV7-2 and J is TRBJ2-7; perhaps TRBD1 as D (6 bases). Germline CDR1 SGHTA, CDR2 FQGNSA. This CDR3 is 14 amino acids long. Trimming pared 4 bases from V and 0 bases from J, leaving 10 bases between. CDR3 protein: CASSSGAPSYEQYF. In DNA form, the CDR3 reads TGTGCCAGCAGCTCAGGGGCCCCCTCCTACGAGCAGTACTTC.

V usage is TRBV2 and J usage is TRBJ1-1, with 8 bases lining up with TRBD1. V shed 6 bases and J 5 bases; nucleotides not matched to a gene: 2. Looked up from germline, CDR1 is SNHLY and CDR2 is FYNNEI. CDR3 length: 12 amino acids. The chain's CDR3 is CASSTGGTEAFF. CDR3 in DNA: TGTGCCAGCAGCACAGGGGGTACTGAAGCTTTCTTT.

The chain recombines TRBV27 with TRBJ2-7, with D perhaps TRBD2 (5 bases). The V end was cut by 5 bases, the J end by 6 bases, with 14 bases between. The CDR3 length is 13 residues. In germline, CDR1 is MNHEY, CDR2 SMNVEV (reference sequence). The CDR3 loop is CASSRTPRGEQYF. The DNA for the CDR3 is TGTGCCAGCAGTCGGACCCCCCGGGGCGAGCAGTACTTC.

This clone showed up just once. V gene TRBV6-1 combines with J gene TRBJ1-5; D may be TRBD1 (5 bases). This CDR3 is built from 16 residues. V was pared by 3 bases and J by 1 base, with 13 bases between. Looked up from germline, CDR1 is MNHNS and CDR2 is SASEGT. For the CDR3, the DNA is TGTGCCAGCAGTGACCAGGGACTGTCGAGCAATCAGCCCCAGCATTTT. This gives the protein CASSDQGLSSNQPQHF.

This chain links TRBV7-3 with TRBJ2-1, with D possibly being TRBD2 (6 bases). The V end lost 6 bases, the J end lost 0 bases, and 9 bases lay between the germline ends. From germline, CDR1 is SGHTA and CDR2 FQGTGA. This CDR3 spans 14 amino acids. The CDR3 protein is CASSQDYSYNEQFF. For the CDR3, the DNA is TGTGCCAGCAGTCAGGACTACTCCTACAATGAGCAGTTCTTC.